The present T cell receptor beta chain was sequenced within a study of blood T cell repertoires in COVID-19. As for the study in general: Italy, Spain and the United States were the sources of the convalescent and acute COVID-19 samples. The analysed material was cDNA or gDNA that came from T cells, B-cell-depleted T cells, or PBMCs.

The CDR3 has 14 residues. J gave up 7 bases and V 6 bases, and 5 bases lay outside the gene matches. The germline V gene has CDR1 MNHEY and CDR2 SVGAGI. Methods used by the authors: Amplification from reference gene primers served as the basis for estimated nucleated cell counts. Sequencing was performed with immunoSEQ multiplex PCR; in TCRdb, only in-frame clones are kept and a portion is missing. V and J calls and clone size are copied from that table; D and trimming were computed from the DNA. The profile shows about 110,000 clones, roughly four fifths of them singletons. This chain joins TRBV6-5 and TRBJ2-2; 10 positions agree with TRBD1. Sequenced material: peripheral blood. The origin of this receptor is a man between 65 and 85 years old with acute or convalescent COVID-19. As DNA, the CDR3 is TGTGCCAGCAGGAGACAGGGGGCGAACGGGGAGCTGTTTTTT. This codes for CASRRQGANGELFF.